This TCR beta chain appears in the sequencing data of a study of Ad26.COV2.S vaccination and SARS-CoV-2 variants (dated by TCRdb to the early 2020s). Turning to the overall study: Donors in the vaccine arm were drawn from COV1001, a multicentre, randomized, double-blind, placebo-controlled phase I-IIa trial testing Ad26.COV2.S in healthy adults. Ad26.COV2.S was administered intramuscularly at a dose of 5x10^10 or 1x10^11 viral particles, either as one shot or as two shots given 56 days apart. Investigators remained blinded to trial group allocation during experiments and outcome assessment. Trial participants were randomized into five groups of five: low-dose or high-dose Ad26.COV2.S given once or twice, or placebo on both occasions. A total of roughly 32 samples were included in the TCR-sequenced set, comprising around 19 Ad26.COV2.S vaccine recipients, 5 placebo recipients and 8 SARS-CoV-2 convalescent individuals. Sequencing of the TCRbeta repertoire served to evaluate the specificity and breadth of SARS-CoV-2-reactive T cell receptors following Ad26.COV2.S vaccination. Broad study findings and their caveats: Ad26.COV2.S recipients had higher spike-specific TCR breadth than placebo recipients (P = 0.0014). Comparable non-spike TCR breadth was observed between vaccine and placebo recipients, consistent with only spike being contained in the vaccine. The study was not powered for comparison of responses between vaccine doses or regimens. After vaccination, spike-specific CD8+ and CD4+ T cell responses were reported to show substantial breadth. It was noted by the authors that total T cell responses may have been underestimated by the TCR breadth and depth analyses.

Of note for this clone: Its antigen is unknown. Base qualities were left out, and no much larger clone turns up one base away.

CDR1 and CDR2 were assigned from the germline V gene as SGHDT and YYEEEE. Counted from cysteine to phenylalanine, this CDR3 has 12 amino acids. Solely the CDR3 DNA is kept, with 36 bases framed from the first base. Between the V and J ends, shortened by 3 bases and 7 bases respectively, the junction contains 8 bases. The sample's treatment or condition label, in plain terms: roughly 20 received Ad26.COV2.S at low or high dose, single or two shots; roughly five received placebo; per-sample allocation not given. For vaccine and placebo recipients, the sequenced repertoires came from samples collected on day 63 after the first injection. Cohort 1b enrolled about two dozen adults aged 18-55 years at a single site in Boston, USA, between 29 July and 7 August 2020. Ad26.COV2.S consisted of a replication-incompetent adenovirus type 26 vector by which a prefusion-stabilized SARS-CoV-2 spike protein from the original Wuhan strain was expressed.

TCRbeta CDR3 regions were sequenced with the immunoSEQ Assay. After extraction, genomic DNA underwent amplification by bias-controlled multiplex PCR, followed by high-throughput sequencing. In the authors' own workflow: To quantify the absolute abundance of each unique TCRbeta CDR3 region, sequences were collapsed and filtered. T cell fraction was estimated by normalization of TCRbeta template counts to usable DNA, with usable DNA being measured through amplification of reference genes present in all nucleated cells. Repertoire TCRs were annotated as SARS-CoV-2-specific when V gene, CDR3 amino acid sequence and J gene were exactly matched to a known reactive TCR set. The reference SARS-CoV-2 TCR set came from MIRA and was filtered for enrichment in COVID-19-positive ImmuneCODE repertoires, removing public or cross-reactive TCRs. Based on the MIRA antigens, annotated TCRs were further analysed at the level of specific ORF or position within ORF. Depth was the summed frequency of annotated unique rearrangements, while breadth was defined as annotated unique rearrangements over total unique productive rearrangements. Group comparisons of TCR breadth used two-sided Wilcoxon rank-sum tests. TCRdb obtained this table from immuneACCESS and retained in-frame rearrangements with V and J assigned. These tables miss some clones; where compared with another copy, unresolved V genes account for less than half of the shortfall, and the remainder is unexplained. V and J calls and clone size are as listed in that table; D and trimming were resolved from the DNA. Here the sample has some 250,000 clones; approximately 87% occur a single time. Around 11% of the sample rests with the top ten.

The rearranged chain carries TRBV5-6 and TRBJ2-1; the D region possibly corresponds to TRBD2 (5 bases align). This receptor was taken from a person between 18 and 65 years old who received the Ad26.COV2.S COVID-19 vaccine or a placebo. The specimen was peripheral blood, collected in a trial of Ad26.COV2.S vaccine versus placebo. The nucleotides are TGTGCCAGCAGCTGGACTTCGAATGAGCAGTTCTTC. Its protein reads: CASSWTSNEQFF.